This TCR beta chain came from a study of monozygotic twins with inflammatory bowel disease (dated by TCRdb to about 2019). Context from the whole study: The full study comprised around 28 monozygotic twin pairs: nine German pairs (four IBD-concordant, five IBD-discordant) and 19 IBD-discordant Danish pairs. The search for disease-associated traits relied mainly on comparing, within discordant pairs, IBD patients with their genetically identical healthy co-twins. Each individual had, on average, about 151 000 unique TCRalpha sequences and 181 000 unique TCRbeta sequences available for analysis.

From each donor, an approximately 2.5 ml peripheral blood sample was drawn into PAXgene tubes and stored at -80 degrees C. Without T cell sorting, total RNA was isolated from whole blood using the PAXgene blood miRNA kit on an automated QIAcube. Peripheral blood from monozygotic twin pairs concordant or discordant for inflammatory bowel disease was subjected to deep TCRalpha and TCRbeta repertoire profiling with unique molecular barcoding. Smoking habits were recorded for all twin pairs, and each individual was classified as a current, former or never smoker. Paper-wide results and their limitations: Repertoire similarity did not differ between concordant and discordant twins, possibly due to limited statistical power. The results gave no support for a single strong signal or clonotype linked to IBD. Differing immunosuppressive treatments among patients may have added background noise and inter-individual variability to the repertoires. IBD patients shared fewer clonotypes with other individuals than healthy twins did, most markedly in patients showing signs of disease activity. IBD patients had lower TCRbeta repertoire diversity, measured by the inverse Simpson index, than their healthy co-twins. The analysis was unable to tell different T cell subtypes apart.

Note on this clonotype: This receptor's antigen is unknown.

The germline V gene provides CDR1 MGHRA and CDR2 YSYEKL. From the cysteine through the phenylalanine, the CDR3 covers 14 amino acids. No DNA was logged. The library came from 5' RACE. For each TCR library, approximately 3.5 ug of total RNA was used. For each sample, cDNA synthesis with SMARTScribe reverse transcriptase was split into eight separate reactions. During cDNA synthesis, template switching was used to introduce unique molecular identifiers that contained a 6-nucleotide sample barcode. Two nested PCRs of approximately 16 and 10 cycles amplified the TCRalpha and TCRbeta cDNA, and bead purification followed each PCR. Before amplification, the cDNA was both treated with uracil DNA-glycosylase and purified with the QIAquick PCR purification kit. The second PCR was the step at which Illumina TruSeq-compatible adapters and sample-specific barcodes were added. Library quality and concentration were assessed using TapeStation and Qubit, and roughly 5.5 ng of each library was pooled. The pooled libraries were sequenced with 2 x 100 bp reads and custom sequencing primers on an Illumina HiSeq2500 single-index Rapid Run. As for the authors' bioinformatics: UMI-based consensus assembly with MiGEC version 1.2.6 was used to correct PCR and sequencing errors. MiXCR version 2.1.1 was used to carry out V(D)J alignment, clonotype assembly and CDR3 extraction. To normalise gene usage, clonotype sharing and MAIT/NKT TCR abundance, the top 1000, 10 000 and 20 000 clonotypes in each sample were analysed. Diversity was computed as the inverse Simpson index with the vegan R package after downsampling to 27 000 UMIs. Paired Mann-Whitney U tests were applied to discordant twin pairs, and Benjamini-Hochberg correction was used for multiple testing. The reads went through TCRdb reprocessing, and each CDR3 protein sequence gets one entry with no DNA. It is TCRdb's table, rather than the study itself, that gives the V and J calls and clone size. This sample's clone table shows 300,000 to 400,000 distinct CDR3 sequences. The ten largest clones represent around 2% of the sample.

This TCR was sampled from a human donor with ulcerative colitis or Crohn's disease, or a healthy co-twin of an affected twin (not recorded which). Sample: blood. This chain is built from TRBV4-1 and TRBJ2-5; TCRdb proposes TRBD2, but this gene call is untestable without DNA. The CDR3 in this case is CASSYGGTKETQYF.